These T cell receptor beta chains were read from a single sample in a study of regulatory T cells in long-lasting Graves disease. TCRdb reprocessed the multiplex PCR reads with MiXCR, giving one entry per CDR3 protein. The sample shows a few hundred thousand distinct CDR3 sequences, roughly a sixth of them seen only once. A further study also used this sample, focusing on T cells in Graves' hyperthyroidism and ophthalmopathy.

The starting material was peripheral blood mononuclear cells (PBMCs), obtained at new diagnosis, from a patient treated with antithyroid drugs. Receptor source: a man aged 35 to 55 with Graves disease. The CDR3 runs from the conserved cysteine through the conserved F or W. The D gene is left open where the match is weak. Clone size is not always given. Where it is, it says once, few, many or a class for expanded clones.

size | J | V | D | CDR3 | DNA
many | TRBJ2-1 | TRBV30 | . | CAWSGGDGDNEQFF | TGTGCCTGGAGTGGAGGGGACGGGGACAATGAGCAGTTCTTC
. | TRBJ2-2 | TRBV20-1 | TRBD2 | CSAVLAGGPDGELFF | TGCAGTGCTGTACTAGCGGGGGGGCCCGACGGGGAGCTGTTTTTT
many | TRBJ1-1 | TRBV28 | . | CASSLRAGWPDEAFF | TGTGCCAGCAGTCTCCGCGCGGGCTGGCCAGATGAAGCTTTCTTT
many | TRBJ2-3 | TRBV28 | TRBD1 | CASSFGPGQGGDTQYF | TGTGCCAGCAGTTTTGGTCCGGGACAGGGTGGAGATACGCAGTATTTT
. | TRBJ2-7 | TRBV2 | . | CASKIAGHEQYF | TGTGCCAGCAAGATCGCTGGTCACGAGCAGTACTTC
many | TRBJ1-1 | TRBV11-3 | . | CASSPGNRGGVTEAFF | TGTGCCAGCAGCCCCGGGAATCGGGGCGGTGTAACTGAAGCTTTCTTT
many | TRBJ2-3 | TRBV30 | . | CAWSVRGVGDTQYF | TGTGCCTGGAGTGTCAGAGGGGTTGGAGATACGCAGTATTTT
many | TRBJ1-3 | TRBV2 | . | CASTIENSGNTIYF | TGTGCCAGCACTATAGAGAACTCTGGAAACACCATATATTTT
many | TRBJ1-1 | TRBV5-1 | . | CASSFVGTHTEAFF | TGCGCCAGCAGCTTTGTGGGGACGCACACTGAAGCTTTCTTT
many | TRBJ2-3 | TRBV2 | . | CASTTAIGADTQYF | TGTGCCAGCACCACAGCTATTGGGGCAGATACGCAGTATTTT
many | TRBJ2-1 | TRBV24-1 | TRBD1 | CATSDQRQGVFNEQFF | TGTGCCACCAGTGATCAGAGACAGGGGGTCTTCAATGAGCAGTTCTTC
. | TRBJ1-3 | TRBV20-1 | . | CSAPNDRETGGGTGNTIYF | TGCAGTGCTCCTAACGACCGGGAAACGGGCGGGGGCACTGGAAACACCATATATTTT
. | TRBJ2-7 | TRBV28 | . | CASSSQGPSSYEQYF | TGTGCCAGCAGTTCTCAGGGCCCATCCTCCTACGAGCAGTACTTC
few | TRBJ2-2 | TRBV6-7 | . | CASSYSRHTGELFF | TGTGCCAGCAGTTACTCACGACACACCGGGGAGCTGTTTTTT
many | TRBJ1-2 | TRBV12-3/TRBV12-4 | TRBD1 | CASSRQGYDYGYTF | TGTGCCAGCAGTAGACAGGGGTACGATTATGGCTACACCTTC
many | TRBJ2-7 | TRBV28 | . | CASSSVWPASYEQYF | TGTGCCAGCAGTTCCGTTTGGCCGGCGTCCTACGAGCAGTACTTC
few | TRBJ2-7 | TRBV6-1 | TRBD2 | CASSEGWGGDSYEQYF | TGTGCCAGCAGTGAAGGATGGGGGGGGGACTCCTACGAGCAGTACTTC
few | TRBJ2-7 | TRBV7-2 | . | CASSLVLLTAGHTTYEQYF | TGTGCCAGCAGCTTAGTTCTTTTAACGGCGGGACATACTACCTACGAGCAGTACTTC
many | TRBJ2-7 | TRBV7-9 | TRBD1 | CASSLLGQVYEQYF | TGTGCCAGCAGCTTACTGGGACAGGTCTACGAGCAGTACTTC
few | TRBJ1-2 | TRBV28 | . | CASRLTGRANYGYTF | TGTGCCAGCAGGCTGACAGGACGAGCTAACTATGGCTACACCTTC
. | TRBJ2-3 | TRBV9 | TRBD1 | CASSVVGGAVDTQYF | TGTGCCAGCAGCGTAGTAGGGGGCGCGGTAGATACGCAGTATTTT
many | TRBJ1-3 | TRBV5-1 | . | CASSSGRSSGNTIYF | TGTGCCAGCAGCTCCGGCCGTAGCTCTGGAAACACCATATATTTT
many | TRBJ2-1 | TRBV7-3 | TRBD1 | CASSLTLTGGPHEQFF | TGTGCCAGCAGCTTAACGTTAACAGGGGGCCCGCATGAGCAGTTCTTC
few | TRBJ2-1 | TRBV9 | TRBD2 | CASSVRPSGGVSDEQFF | TGTGCCAGCAGCGTTCGACCTAGCGGGGGTGTGAGCGATGAGCAGTTCTTC
many | TRBJ2-1 | TRBV7-9 | . | CASSPKAGRVYEQFF | TGTGCCAGCAGCCCTAAAGCGGGCAGGGTGTATGAGCAGTTCTTC
many | TRBJ1-2 | TRBV6-2/TRBV6-3 | TRBD1 | CASKLGQGYGYTF | TGTGCCAGCAAACTCGGACAGGGTTATGGCTACACCTTC
many | TRBJ2-5 | TRBV30 | . | CAWTTGWETQYF | TGTGCCTGGACTACGGGGTGGGAGACCCAGTACTTC
few | TRBJ1-3 | TRBV4-1 | . | CASSQGSSGNTIYF | TGCGCCAGCAGCCAAGGGTCTTCTGGAAACACCATATATTTT
. | TRBJ2-3 | TRBV10-3 | TRBD2 | CAISETSGGTTQYF | TGTGCCATCAGTGAGACTAGCGGGGGTACTACGCAGTATTTT
. | TRBJ2-7 | TRBV18 | . | CASSPPLRGGYEQYF | TGTGCCAGCTCACCCCCCTTAAGAGGTGGTTACGAGCAGTACTTC
few | TRBJ1-1 | TRBV11-3 | . | CASSSALRKAFF | TGTGCCAGCTCTTCCGCGCTACGGAAAGCTTTCTTT
. | TRBJ2-4 | TRBV25-1 | . | CASSRSGAKNIQYF | TGTGCCAGCTCCCGATCAGGGGCTAAAAACATTCAGTACTTC
many | TRBJ1-1 | TRBV5-1 | . | CASSFNPRENTEAFF | TGCGCCAGCAGCTTCAACCCGCGGGAGAACACTGAAGCTTTCTTT
many | TRBJ1-3 | TRBV5-1 | . | CASSLGTGLGNTIYF | TGCGCCAGCAGCTTGGGAACAGGGCTCGGAAACACCATATATTTT
few | TRBJ2-2 | TRBV2 | TRBD2 | CASGRPLAGALGWFF | TGTGCCAGCGGGCGGCCTCTAGCGGGGGCCCTGGGTTGGTTTTTT
many | TRBJ2-7 | TRBV2 | . | CASRGTGISYEQYF | TGTGCCAGCAGGGGGACGGGGATCTCCTACGAGCAGTACTTC
many | TRBJ1-4 | TRBV4-3 | . | CASSQRRAAYEKLFF | TGCGCCAGCAGCCAACGACGCGCGGCCTATGAAAAACTGTTTTTT
. | TRBJ2-6 | TRBV14 | . | CASSQAGAGANVLTF | TGTGCCAGCAGCCAAGCAGGGGCTGGGGCCAACGTCCTGACTTTC
few | TRBJ2-4 | TRBV11-3 | . | CASSLQGSDIQYF | TGTGCCAGCAGTTTGCAGGGTAGCGACATTCAGTACTTC
. | TRBJ1-3 | TRBV5-1 | . | CASSAQPGAGNTIYF | TGCGCCAGCAGCGCACAACCAGGGGCTGGAAACACCATATATTTT
many | TRBJ2-7 | TRBV20-1 | TRBD1 | CSAPGTGTGEQYF | TGCAGTGCTCCCGGGACAGGGACCGGGGAGCAGTACTTC
many | TRBJ2-3 | TRBV7-8 | TRBD2 | CASSLKRGSADTQYF | TGTGCCAGCAGCTTAAAGCGGGGGAGCGCTGATACGCAGTATTTT
many | TRBJ2-5 | TRBV20-1 | TRBD1 | CSARADRGNQYF | TGCAGTGCTAGGGCTGACAGGGGTAACCAGTACTTC
. | TRBJ2-1 | TRBV20-1 | TRBD1 | CSANKRQGAYDEQFF | TGCAGTGCTAATAAAAGACAGGGGGCGTACGATGAGCAGTTCTTC
many | TRBJ2-1 | TRBV7-3 | TRBD2 | CASSLTAGEYNEQFF | TGTGCCAGCAGCTTAACAGCGGGGGAGTACAATGAGCAGTTCTTC
many | TRBJ2-7 | TRBV12-3/TRBV12-4 | TRBD2 | CASRISGGAGEQYF | TGTGCCAGCAGGATCAGCGGGGGGGCTGGTGAGCAGTACTTC
many | TRBJ2-3 | TRBV5-1 | TRBD1 | CASSLVDRVTDTQYF | TGCGCCAGCAGCTTAGTGGACAGGGTCACAGATACGCAGTATTTT
many | TRBJ1-1 | TRBV28 | TRBD1 | CASSFDRGLSPPEAFF | TGTGCCAGCAGTTTCGACAGGGGCCTTAGCCCGCCTGAAGCTTTCTTT
. | TRBJ2-2 | TRBV6-5 | . | CASSYRPGTWTGELFF | TGTGCCAGCAGTTACCGTCCCGGGACATGGACCGGGGAGCTGTTTTTT
many | TRBJ2-1 | TRBV28 | . | CASSSSFQPSYNEQFF | TGTGCCAGCAGCTCCAGTTTCCAGCCGTCCTACAATGAGCAGTTCTTC